Below, one TCR beta chain is given with its context. The data were taken from a study of blood T cell repertoires in COVID-19. Per the original data handling: Reference gene primer amplification gave nucleated cell count estimates. Assay used: immunoSEQ multiplex PCR; TCRdb lists only in-frame clones, some missing. The D gene and trimming were derived from the DNA, and the V and J assignments and clone size from that table. The sample lists more than 300,000 clones; around four fifths were seen once. Between the trimmed V and J ends, which lost 6 bases and 6 bases, there was a span of 11 bases. The CDR3 runs 12 residues. Germline V lookup: CDR1 MGHDK, CDR2 SYGVNS.

The rearrangement joins TRBV25-1 to TRBJ1-1; D might be TRBD1 (6 bases). The material sequenced was PBMCs or T cells enriched from blood (not recorded which). This sequence was found in a woman in her fifties or sixties who had recovered from COVID-19. CDR3 in DNA: TGTGCCAGCAGGCCCACAGGGTCTGAAGCTTTCTTT. Translated, it gives CASRPTGSEAFF.